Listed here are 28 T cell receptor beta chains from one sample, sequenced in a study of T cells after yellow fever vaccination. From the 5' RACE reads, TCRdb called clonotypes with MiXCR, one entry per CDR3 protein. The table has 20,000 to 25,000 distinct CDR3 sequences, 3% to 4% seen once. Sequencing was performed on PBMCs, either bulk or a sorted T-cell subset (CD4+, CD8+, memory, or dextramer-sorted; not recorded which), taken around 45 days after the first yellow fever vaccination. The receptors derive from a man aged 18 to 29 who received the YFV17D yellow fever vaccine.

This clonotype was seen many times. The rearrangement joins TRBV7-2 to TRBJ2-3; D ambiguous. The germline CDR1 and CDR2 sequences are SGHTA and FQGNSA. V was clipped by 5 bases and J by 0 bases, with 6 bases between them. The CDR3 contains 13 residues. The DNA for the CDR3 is TGTGCCAGCAGCGAGGCTAGCACAGATACGCAGTATTTT. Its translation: CASSEASTDTQYF.

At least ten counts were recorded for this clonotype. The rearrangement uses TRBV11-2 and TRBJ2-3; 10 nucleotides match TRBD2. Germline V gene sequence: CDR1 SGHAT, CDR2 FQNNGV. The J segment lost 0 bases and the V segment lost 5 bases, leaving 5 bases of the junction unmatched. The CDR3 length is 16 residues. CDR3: CASSPGLAASTDTQYF. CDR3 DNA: TGTGCCAGCAGCCCCGGACTAGCGGCTAGCACAGATACGCAGTATTTT.

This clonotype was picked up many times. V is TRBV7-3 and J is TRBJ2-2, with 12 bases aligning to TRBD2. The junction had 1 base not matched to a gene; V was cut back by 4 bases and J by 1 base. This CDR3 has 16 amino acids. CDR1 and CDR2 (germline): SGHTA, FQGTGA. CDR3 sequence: CASSWTSGVNTGELFF. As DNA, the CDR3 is TGTGCCAGCAGCTGGACTAGCGGGGTGAACACCGGGGAGCTGTTTTTT.

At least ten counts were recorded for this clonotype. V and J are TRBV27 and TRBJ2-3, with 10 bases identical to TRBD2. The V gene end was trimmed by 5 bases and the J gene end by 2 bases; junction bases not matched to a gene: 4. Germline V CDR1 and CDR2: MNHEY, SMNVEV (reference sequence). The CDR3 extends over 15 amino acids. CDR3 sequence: CASSRAGGPTDTQYF. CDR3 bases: TGTGCCAGCAGTCGAGCGGGGGGGCCCACAGATACGCAGTATTTT.

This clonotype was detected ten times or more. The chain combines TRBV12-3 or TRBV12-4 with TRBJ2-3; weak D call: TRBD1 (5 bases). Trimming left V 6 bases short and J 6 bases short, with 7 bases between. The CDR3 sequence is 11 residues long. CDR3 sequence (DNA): TGTGCCAGCAGCGCAGGGGATACGCAGTATTTT. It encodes CASSAGDTQYF.

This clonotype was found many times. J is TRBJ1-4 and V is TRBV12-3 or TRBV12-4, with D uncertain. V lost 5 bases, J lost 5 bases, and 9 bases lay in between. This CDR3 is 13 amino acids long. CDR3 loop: CASSPGSNEKLFF. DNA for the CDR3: TGTGCCAGCAGTCCCGGGAGCAATGAAAAACTGTTTTTT.

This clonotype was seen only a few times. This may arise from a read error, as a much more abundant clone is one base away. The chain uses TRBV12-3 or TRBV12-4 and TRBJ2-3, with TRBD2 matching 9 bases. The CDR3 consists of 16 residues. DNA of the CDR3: TGTGACAGCAGTTTAAATAGCGGGGGCTCCACAGATACGCAGTATTTT. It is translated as CDSSLNSGGSTDTQYF.

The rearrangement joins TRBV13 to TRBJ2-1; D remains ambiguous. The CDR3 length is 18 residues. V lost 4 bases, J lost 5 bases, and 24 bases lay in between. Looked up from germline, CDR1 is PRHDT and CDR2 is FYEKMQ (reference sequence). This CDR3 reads CASSSRNILTRPDNEQFF. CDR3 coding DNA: TGTGCCAGCAGCTCCCGTAACATACTGACGAGACCGGACAATGAGCAGTTCTTC.

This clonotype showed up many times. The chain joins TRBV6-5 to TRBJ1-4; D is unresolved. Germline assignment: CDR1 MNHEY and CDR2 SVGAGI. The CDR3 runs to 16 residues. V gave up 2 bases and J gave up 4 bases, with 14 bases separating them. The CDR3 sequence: CASSYRNPGVNEKLFF. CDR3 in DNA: TGTGCCAGCAGTTACAGGAACCCGGGAGTTAATGAAAAACTGTTTTTT.

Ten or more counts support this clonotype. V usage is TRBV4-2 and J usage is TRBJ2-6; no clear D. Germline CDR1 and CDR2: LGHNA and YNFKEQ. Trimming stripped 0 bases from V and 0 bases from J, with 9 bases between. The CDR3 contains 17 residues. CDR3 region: CASSQDNPASGANVLTF. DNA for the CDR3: TGTGCCAGCAGCCAAGATAACCCAGCCTCTGGGGCCAACGTCCTGACTTTC.

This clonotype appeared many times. CDR3 sequence reads: CASSIGIHYGYTF. The DNA of the CDR3 is TGTGCCAGCAGCATCGGGATACACTATGGCTACACCTTC. The rearrangement joins TRBV6-5 to TRBJ1-2, with unresolved D. From germline, CDR1 is MNHEY and CDR2 SVGAGI. The CDR3 contains 13 residues. Trimming cost V 6 bases and J 3 bases, with 11 bases left between them.

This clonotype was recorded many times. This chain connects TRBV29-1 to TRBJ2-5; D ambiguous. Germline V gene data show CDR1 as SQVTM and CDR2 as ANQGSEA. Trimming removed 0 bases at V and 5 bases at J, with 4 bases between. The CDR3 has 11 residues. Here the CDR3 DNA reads TGCAGCGTTGAAGATGAGGAGACCCAGTACTTC. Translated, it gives CSVEDEETQYF.

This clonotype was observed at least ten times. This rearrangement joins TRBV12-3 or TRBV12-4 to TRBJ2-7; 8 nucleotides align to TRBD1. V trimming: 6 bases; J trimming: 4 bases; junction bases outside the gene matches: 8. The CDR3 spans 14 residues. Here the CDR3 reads CASSTGTGFYEQYF. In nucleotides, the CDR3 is TGTGCCAGCAGCACCGGGACAGGTTTTTACGAGCAGTACTTC.

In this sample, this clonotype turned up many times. CDR3 region: CASSPPGGGTETQYF. The CDR3 DNA reads TGTGCCAGCTCACCACCGGGGGGGGGCACAGAGACCCAGTACTTC. This chain connects TRBV18 to TRBJ2-5, with D possibly matching TRBD2 (7 bases). The germline CDR1 and CDR2 sequences are KGHSH and LQKENI. With 0 bases removed from V and 4 bases from J, the gap between germline ends came to 12 bases. This CDR3 comprises 15 residues.

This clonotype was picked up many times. CDR3 amino acids: CASRKAGGQETQYF. DNA for the CDR3: TGTGCCAGCAGAAAGGCGGGGGGGCAAGAGACCCAGTACTTC. This chain links TRBV7-2 with TRBJ2-5; 9 nucleotides match TRBD2. V lost 6 bases to trimming and J lost 2 bases; unmatched junction nucleotides: 4. Germline-derived CDR1 and CDR2 are SGHTA and FQGNSA. The length of the CDR3 is 14 residues.

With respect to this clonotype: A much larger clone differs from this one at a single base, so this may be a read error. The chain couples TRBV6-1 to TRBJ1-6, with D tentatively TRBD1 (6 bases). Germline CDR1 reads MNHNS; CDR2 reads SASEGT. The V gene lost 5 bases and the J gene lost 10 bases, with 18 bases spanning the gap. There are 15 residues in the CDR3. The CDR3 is CASSRGATARSPLHF. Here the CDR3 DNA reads TGTGCCAGCAGTAGGGGGGCTACGGCAAGATCACCCCTCCACTTT.

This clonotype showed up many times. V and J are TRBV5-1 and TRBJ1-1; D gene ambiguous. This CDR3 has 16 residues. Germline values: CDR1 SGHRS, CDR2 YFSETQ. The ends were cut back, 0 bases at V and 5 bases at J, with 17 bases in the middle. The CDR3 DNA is TGCGCCAGCAGCTTGGAGAGGAGACGGACGGTGACTGAAGCTTTCTTT. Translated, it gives CASSLERRRTVTEAFF.

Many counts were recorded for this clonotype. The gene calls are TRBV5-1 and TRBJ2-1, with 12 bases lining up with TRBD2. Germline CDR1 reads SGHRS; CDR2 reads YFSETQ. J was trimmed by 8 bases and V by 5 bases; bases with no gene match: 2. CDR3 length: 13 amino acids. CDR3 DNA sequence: TGCGCCAGCAGGCTAGCGGGGGGGCATGAGCAGTTCTTC. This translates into CASRLAGGHEQFF. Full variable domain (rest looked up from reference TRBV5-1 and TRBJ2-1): KAGVTQTPRYLIKTRGQQVTLSCSPISGHRSVSWYQQTPGQGLQFLFEYFSETQRNKGNFPGRFSGRQFSNSRSEMNVSTLELGDSALYLCASRLAGGHEQFFGPGTRLTVL.

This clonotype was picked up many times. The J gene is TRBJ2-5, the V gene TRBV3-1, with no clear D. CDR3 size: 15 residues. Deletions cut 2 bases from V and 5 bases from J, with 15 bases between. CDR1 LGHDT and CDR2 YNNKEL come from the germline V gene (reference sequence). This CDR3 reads CASSQNSLRVETQYF. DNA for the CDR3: TGTGCCAGCAGCCAAAATTCGTTGCGTGTTGAGACCCAGTACTTC.

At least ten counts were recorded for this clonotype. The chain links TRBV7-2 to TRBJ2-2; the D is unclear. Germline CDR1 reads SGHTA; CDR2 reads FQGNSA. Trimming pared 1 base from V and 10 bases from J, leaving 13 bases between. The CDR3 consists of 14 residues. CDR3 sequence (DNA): TGTGCCAGCAGCTTAGTGGCGCTAGGAACGGAGCTGTTTTTT. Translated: CASSLVALGTELFF. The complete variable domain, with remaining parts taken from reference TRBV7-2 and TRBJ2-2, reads GAGVSQSPSNKVTEKGKDVELRCDPISGHTALYWYRQSLGQGLEFLIYFQGNSAPDKSGLPSDRFSAERTGGSVSTLTIQRTQQEDSAVYLCASSLVALGTELFFGEGSRLTVL.

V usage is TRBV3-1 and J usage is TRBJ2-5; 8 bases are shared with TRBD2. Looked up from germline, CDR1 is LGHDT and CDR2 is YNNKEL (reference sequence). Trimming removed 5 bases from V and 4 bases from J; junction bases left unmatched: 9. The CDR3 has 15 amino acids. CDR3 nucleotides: TGTGCCAGCAGCAAGCCGGGGGGGCCCACAGAGACCCAGTACTTC. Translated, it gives CASSKPGGPTETQYF.

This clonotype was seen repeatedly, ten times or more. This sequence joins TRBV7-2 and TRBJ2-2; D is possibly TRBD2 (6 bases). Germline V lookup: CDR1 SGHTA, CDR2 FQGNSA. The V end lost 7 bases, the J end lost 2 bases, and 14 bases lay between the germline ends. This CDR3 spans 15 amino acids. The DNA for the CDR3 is TGTGCCAGCACCGCCACTAGCCCCAACACCGGGGAGCTGTTTTTT. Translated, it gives CASTATSPNTGELFF.

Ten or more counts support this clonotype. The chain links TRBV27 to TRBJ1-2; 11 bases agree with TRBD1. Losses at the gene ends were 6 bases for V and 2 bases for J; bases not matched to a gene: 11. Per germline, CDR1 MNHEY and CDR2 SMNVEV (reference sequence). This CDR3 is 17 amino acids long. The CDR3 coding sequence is TGTGCCAGCAGCTACAGGACAGGGGGCGATACAAACTATGGCTACACCTTC. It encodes CASSYRTGGDTNYGYTF.

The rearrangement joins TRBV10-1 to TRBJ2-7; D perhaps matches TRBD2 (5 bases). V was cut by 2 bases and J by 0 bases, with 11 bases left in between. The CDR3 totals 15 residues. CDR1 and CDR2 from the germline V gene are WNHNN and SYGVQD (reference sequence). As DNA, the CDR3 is TGCGCCAGCAGTGAGGCTGGGGAGCGCTCCTACGAGCAGTACTTC. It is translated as CASSEAGERSYEQYF.

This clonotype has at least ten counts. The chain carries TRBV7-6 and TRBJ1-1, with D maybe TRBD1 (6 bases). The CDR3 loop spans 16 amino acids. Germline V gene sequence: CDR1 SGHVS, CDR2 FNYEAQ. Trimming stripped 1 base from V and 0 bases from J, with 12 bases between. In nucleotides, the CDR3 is TGTGCCAGCAGCTTAGGGGTAACAGGGTTGAACACTGAAGCTTTCTTT. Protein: CASSLGVTGLNTEAFF.

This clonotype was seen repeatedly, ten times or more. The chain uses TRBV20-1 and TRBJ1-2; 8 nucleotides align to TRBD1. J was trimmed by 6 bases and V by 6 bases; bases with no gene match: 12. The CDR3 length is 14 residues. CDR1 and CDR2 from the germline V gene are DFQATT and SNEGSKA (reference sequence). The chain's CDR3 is CSARKPGQADGYTF. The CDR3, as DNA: TGCAGTGCACGGAAACCGGGACAGGCTGATGGCTACACCTTC.

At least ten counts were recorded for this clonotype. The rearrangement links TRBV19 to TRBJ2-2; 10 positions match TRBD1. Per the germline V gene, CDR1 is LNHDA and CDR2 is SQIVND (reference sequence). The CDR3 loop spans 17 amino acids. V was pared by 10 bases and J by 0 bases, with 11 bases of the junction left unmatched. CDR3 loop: CATSGDRGDTNTGELFF. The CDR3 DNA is TGTGCCACCAGCGGGGACAGGGGCGATACGAACACCGGGGAGCTGTTTTTT.

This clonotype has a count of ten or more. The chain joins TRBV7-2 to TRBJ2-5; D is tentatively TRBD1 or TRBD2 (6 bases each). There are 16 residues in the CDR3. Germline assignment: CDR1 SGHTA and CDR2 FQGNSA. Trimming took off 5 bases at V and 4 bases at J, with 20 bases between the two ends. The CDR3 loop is CASSRRTGRQGETQYF. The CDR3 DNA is TGTGCCAGCAGCCGCAGAACAGGGAGGCAGGGAGAGACCCAGTACTTC. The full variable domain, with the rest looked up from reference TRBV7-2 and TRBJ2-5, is GAGVSQSPSNKVTEKGKDVELRCDPISGHTALYWYRQSLGQGLEFLIYFQGNSAPDKSGLPSDRFSAERTGGSVSTLTIQRTQQEDSAVYLCASSRRTGRQGETQYFGPGTRLLVL.